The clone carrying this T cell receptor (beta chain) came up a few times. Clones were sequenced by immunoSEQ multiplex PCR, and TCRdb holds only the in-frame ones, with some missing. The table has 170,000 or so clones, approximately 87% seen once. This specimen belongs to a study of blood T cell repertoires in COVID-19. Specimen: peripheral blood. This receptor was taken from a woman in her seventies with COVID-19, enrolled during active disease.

The CDR3 nucleotides read TGTGCCAGCAGCCGGGAGAATTCACCCCTCCACTTT. Protein product: CASSRENSPLHF. This sequence joins TRBV11-2 and TRBJ1-6; unclear D gene. Germline V gene data show CDR1 as SGHAT and CDR2 as FQNNGV. The CDR3 covers 12 residues. The V and J ends lost 5 bases and 7 bases respectively, with 6 bases between them.